Listed below are T cell receptor beta chains from one sample, sequenced in a study of blood T cell repertoires in COVID-19. Sequencing used immunoSEQ multiplex PCR; TCRdb keeps in-frame clones, though not all of them. The table includes approximately 200,000 clones, roughly 90% detected once. Sample: PBMCs or T cells enriched from blood (not recorded which). The receptors originated from a man younger than 35 with acute COVID-19. CDR3s include the opening cysteine and the closing phenylalanine or tryptophan. A D gene is named only where the DNA matches it firmly. A clone size is listed for some rows: how often the clone was seen (once, few, many), or a class if it is expanded.

d_gene: NA; v_gene: TRBV7-8; abundance: once; j_gene: TRBJ1-5; CDR3nt: TGTGCCAGCAGCTTATTTGGTAGAGATCAGCCCCAGCATTTT; CDR3aa: CASSLFGRDQPQHF
d_gene: TRBD2; v_gene: TRBV4-1; abundance: NA; j_gene: TRBJ2-3; CDR3nt: TGCGCCAGCAGCCAAGGACTAGCGGGAGCAGGGGATACGCAGTATTTT; CDR3aa: CASSQGLAGAGDTQYF
d_gene: NA; v_gene: TRBV19; abundance: NA; j_gene: TRBJ1-5; CDR3nt: TGTGCCAGTAAACCCGGGGTATCTCAGCCCCAGCATTTT; CDR3aa: CASKPGVSQPQHF
d_gene: NA; v_gene: TRBV30; abundance: NA; j_gene: TRBJ2-1; CDR3nt: TGTGCCTGGAGTTACGGGAGTCTCGGGTACAATGAGCAGTTCTTC; CDR3aa: CAWSYGSLGYNEQFF
d_gene: NA; v_gene: TRBV4-2; abundance: NA; j_gene: TRBJ2-7; CDR3nt: TGTGCCAGCAGCCAAGATTGGGGCTCGAAGAACGAGCAGTACTTC; CDR3aa: CASSQDWGSKNEQYF
d_gene: NA; v_gene: TRBV6-1; abundance: few; j_gene: TRBJ1-2; CDR3nt: TGTGCCAGCAGTGAAGCAGTGAGCGGCAACTATGGCTACACCTTC; CDR3aa: CASSEAVSGNYGYTF
d_gene: NA; v_gene: TRBV6-5; abundance: NA; j_gene: TRBJ2-7; CDR3nt: TGTGCCAGCAGCCGGGACTCCCTCGTGGACGAGCAGTACTTC; CDR3aa: CASSRDSLVDEQYF
d_gene: NA; v_gene: TRBV2; abundance: NA; j_gene: TRBJ1-6; CDR3nt: TGTGCCAGCAGTGTCGGGAATTCACCCCTCCACTTT; CDR3aa: CASSVGNSPLHF
d_gene: NA; v_gene: TRBV7-9; abundance: NA; j_gene: TRBJ2-5; CDR3nt: TGTGCCACGGCTCGAAGCAGGGGATTTGTGGAGACCCAGTACTTC; CDR3aa: CATARSRGFVETQYF
d_gene: NA; v_gene: TRBV27; abundance: NA; j_gene: TRBJ2-1; CDR3nt: TGTGCCAGCAGTTCGACCCTGGAAGGGAGTAATGAGCAGTTCTTC; CDR3aa: CASSSTLEGSNEQFF
d_gene: NA; v_gene: TRBV5-4; abundance: NA; j_gene: TRBJ2-5; CDR3nt: TGTGCCAGCAGGCCCTCCGGGTTCCAAGAGACCCAGTACTTC; CDR3aa: CASRPSGFQETQYF
d_gene: TRBD1; v_gene: TRBV25-1; abundance: NA; j_gene: TRBJ2-7; CDR3nt: TGTGCCAGCAGTGAATTCGGGGACAGGGAGATATACGAGCAGTACTTC; CDR3aa: CASSEFGDREIYEQYF
d_gene: NA; v_gene: TRBV29-1; abundance: NA; j_gene: TRBJ1-1; CDR3nt: TGCAGCGTTGAAATGGGCAGATCTGAAGCTTTCTTT; CDR3aa: CSVEMGRSEAFF
d_gene: NA; v_gene: TRBV30; abundance: few; j_gene: TRBJ1-3; CDR3nt: TGTGCCTGGAGTGTACAGGTCTCTGGAAACACCATATATTTT; CDR3aa: CAWSVQVSGNTIYF
d_gene: NA; v_gene: TRBV19; abundance: NA; j_gene: TRBJ1-1; CDR3nt: TGTGCCAGTAGTATGGGCCTGGATTTGAACACTGAAGCTTTCTTT; CDR3aa: CASSMGLDLNTEAFF
d_gene: NA; v_gene: TRBV19; abundance: few; j_gene: TRBJ2-1; CDR3nt: TGTGCCAGTAGCCACGGGGGAGTGGGGAATGAGCAGTTCTTC; CDR3aa: CASSHGGVGNEQFF
d_gene: NA; v_gene: TRBV30; abundance: once; j_gene: TRBJ2-5; CDR3nt: TGTGCCTGGATTGGGCGTGGGGAGACCCAGTACTTC; CDR3aa: CAWIGRGETQYF
d_gene: NA; v_gene: TRBV5-4; abundance: few; j_gene: TRBJ2-1; CDR3nt: TGTGCCAGCAGCTTGGCGGGCCCCGTAGGGGCTTACAATGAGCAGTTCTTC; CDR3aa: CASSLAGPVGAYNEQFF
d_gene: NA; v_gene: TRBV18; abundance: NA; j_gene: TRBJ2-7; CDR3nt: TGTGCCAGCTCGCAACCGGAGGACGAGCAGTACTTC; CDR3aa: CASSQPEDEQYF